This TCR beta chain originates from a study of T-cell reconstitution after alpha-beta-depleted transplantation in children. Notes on this clonotype: Its antigen is not known.

The TCRbeta library was prepared with unique molecular identifiers. Using its own MiXCR run on the PCR reads, TCRdb lists one record per CDR3 protein. The sample holds 530,000 or so distinct CDR3 sequences, over 25% seen once. Trimming stripped 5 bases from V and 0 bases from J, with 14 bases between. This CDR3 spans 14 amino acids. The germline V gene encodes CDR1 DFQATT and CDR2 SNEGSKA (reference sequence). Points from the study as a whole: One year after transplant, T-cell counts and diversity came mostly from newly produced T cells. Expanded clones from the graft, numbering several hundred, reportedly supplied alpha-beta T cells about two months after transplant.

The clonotype was recovered from a boy under two years old with Wiskott-Aldrich syndrome, due to receive a stem cell transplant. The V gene is TRBV20-1, the J gene TRBJ2-7; unclear D gene. The specimen comprised PBMCs, sampled before TCRalphabeta/CD19-depleted stem cell transplant. The CDR3: CSARSVSSSYEQYF. Here the CDR3 DNA reads TGCAGTGCTCGAAGCGTCTCAAGCTCCTACGAGCAGTACTTC.